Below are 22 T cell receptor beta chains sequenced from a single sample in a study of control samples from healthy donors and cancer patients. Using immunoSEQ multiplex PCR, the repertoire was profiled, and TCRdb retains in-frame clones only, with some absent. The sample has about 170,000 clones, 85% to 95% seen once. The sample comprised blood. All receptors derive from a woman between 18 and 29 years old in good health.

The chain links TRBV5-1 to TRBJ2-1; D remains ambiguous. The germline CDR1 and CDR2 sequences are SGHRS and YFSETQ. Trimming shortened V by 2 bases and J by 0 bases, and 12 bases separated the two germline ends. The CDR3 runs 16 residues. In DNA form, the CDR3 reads TGCGCCAGCAGCTTTTCTGTTTCGGCCTCCTACAATGAGCAGTTCTTC. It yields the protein CASSFSVSASYNEQFF. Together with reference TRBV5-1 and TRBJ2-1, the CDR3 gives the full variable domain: KAGVTQTPRYLIKTRGQQVTLSCSPISGHRSVSWYQQTPGQGLQFLFEYFSETQRNKGNFPGRFSGRQFSNSRSEMNVSTLELGDSALYLCASSFSVSASYNEQFFGPGTRLTVL.

The CDR3: CAIRGGITDTQYF. The CDR3 nucleotides read TGTGCCATCAGGGGCGGGATCACAGATACGCAGTATTTT. The chain employs TRBV10-3 and TRBJ2-3; perhaps TRBD2 as D (6 bases). This CDR3 comprises 13 residues. The V gene lost 6 bases and the J gene lost 2 bases, with 9 bases spanning the gap. The germline gives CDR1 ENHRY, CDR2 SYGVKD.

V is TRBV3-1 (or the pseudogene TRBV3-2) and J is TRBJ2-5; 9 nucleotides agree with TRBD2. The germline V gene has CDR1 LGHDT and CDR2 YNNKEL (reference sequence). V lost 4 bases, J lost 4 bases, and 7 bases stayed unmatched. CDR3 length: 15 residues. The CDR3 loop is CASSLAGGRGETQYF. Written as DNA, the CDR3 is TGTGCCAGCAGCCTTGCGGGGGGGAGGGGAGAGACCCAGTACTTC.

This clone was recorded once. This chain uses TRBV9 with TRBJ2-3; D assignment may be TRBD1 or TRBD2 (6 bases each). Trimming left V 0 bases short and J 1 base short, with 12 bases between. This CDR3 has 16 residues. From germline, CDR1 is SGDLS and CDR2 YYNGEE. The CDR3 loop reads CASSVGPGEGTDTQYF. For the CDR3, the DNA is TGTGCCAGCAGCGTAGGTCCAGGGGAGGGCACAGATACGCAGTATTTT.

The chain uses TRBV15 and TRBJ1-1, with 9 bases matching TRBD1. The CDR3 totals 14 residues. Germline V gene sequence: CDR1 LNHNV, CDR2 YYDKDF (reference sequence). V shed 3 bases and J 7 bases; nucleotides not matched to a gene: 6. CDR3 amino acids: CATSRDRGLFEAFF. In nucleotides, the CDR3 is TGTGCCACCAGCAGGGACAGGGGCCTTTTTGAAGCTTTCTTT.

DNA for the CDR3: TGTGCCAGCAGTGTAACCGGGACAGGGGTGGCTGTCGAGCAGTTCTTC. Its protein is CASSVTGTGVAVEQFF. The chain recombines TRBV6-1 with TRBJ2-1, with 10 nucleotides matching TRBD1. V was pared by 4 bases and J by 10 bases, with 13 bases of the junction left unmatched. This CDR3 has 16 residues. The germline V gene has CDR1 MNHNS and CDR2 SASEGT.

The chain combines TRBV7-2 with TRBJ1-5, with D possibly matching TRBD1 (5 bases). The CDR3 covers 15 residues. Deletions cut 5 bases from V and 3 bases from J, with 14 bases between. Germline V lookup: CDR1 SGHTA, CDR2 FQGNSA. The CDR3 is CASSLGTVDNQPQHF. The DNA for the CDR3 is TGTGCCAGCAGCCTCGGGACGGTTGACAATCAGCCCCAGCATTTT.

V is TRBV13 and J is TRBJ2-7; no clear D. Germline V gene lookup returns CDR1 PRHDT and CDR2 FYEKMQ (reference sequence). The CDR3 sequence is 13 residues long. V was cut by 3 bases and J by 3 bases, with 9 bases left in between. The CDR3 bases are TGTGCCAGCAGCTTCGGCAGACTCTACGAGCAGTACTTC. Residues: CASSFGRLYEQYF. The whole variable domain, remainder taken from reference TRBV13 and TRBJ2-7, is AAGVIQSPRHLIKEKRETATLKCYPIPRHDTVYWYQQGPGQDPQFLISFYEKMQSDKGSIPDRFSAQQFSDYHSELNMSSLELGDSALYFCASSFGRLYEQYFGPGTRLTVT.

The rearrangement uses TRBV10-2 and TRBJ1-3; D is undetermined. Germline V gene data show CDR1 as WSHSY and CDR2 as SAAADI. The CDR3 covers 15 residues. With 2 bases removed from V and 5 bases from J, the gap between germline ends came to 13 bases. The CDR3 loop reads CASSEEGLGRNTIYF. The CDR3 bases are TGCGCCAGCAGTGAGGAGGGCCTGGGAAGAAACACCATATATTTT.

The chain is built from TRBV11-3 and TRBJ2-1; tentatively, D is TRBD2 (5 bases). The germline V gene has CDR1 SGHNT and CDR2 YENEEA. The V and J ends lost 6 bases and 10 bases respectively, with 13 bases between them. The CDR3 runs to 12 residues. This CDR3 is CASSHTPSEQFF. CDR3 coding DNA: TGTGCCAGCAGTCACACCCCTAGCGAGCAGTTCTTC.

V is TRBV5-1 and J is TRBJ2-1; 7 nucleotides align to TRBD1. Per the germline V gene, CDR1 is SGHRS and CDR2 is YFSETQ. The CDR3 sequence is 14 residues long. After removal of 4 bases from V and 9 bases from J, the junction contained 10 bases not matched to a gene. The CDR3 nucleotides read TGCGCCAGCAGCCTCGCAAGACAGGGCGCTGAGCAGTTCTTC. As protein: CASSLARQGAEQFF.

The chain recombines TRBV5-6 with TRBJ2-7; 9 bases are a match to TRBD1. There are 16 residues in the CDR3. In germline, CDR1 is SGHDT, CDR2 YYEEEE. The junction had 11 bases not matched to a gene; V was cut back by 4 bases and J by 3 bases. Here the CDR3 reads CASSMGDRVMGYEQYF. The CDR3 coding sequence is TGTGCCAGCAGCATGGGGGACAGGGTAATGGGCTACGAGCAGTACTTC.

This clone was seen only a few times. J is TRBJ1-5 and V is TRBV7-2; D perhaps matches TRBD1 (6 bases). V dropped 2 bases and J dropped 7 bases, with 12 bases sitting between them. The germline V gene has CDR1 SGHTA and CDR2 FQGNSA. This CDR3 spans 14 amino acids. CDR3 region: CASSLSQGTQPQHF. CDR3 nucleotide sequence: TGTGCCAGCAGCTTATCGCAGGGGACACAGCCCCAGCATTTT.

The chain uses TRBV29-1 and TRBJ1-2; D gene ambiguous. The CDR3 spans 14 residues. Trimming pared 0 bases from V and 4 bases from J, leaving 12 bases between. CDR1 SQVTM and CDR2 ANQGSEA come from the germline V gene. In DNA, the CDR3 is TGCAGCGTTGAAGAAGGGAAGGGAATCTATGGCTACACCTTC. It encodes CSVEEGKGIYGYTF.

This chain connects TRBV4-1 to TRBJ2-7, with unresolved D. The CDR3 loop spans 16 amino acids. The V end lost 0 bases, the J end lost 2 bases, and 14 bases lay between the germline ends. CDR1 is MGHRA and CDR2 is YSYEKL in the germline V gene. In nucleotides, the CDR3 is TGCGCCAGCAGCCAAGATTGGCCCTCTATCCCCTACGAGCAGTACTTC. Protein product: CASSQDWPSIPYEQYF.

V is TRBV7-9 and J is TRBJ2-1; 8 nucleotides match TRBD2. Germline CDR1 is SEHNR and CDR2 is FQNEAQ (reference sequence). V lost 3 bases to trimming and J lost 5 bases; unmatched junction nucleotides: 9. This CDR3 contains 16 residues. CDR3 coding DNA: TGTGCCAGCAGCTTTTGGGTACTAGCGGAGAACAATGAGCAGTTCTTC. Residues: CASSFWVLAENNEQFF. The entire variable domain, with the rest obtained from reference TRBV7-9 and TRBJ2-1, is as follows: DTGVSQNPRHKITKRGQNVTFRCDPISEHNRLYWYRQTLGQGPEFLTYFQNEAQLEKSRLLSDRFSAERPKGSFSTLEIQRTEQGDSAMYLCASSFWVLAENNEQFFGPGTRLTVL.

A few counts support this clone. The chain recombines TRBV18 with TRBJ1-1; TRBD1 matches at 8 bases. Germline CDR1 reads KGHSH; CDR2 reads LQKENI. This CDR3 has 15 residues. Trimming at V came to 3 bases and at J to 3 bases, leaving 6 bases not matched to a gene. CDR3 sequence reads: CASSPYRGGDTEAFF. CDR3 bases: TGTGCCAGCTCACCTTACAGGGGGGGGGACACTGAAGCTTTCTTT. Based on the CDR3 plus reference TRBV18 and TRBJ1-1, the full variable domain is NAGVMQNPRHLVRRRGQEARLRCSPMKGHSHVYWYRQLPEEGLKFMVYLQKENIIDESGMPKERFSAEFPKEGPSILRIQQVVRGDSAAYFCASSPYRGGDTEAFFGQGTRLTVV.

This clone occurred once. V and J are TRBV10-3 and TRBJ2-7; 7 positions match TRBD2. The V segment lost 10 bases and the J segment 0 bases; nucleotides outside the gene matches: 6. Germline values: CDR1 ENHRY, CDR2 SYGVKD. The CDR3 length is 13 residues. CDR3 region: CATLTSPSYEQYF. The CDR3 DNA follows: TGTGCCACCTTGACTAGCCCCTCCTACGAGCAGTACTTC.

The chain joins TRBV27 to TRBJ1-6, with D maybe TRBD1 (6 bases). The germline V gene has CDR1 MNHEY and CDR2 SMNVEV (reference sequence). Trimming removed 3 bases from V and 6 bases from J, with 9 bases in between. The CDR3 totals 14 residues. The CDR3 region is CASSLWGANSPLHF. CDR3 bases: TGTGCCAGCAGTTTGTGGGGGGCTAATTCACCCCTCCACTTT.

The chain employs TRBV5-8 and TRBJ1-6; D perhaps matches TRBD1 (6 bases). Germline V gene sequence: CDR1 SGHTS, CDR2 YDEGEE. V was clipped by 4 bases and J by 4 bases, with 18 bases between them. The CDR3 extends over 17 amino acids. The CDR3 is CASSHPGAGSYNSPLHF. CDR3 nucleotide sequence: TGTGCCAGCAGCCATCCGGGGGCGGGTTCATATAATTCACCCCTCCACTTT.

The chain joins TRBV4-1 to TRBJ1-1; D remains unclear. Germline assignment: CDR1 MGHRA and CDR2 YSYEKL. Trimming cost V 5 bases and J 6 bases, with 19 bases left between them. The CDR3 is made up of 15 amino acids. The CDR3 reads CASSSSLLGRPEAFF. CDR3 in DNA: TGCGCCAGCAGCTCATCCCTTCTAGGTAGGCCTGAAGCTTTCTTT.

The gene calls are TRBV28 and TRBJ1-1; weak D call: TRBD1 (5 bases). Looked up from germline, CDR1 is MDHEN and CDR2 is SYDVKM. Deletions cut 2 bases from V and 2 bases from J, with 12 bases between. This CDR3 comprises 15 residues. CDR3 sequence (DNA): TGTGCCAGCAGTTTAGACAAACAGGAAAACACTGAAGCTTTCTTT. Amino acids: CASSLDKQENTEAFF.